This T cell receptor (beta chain) was identified in a study of T cell responses to AZD1222 COVID-19 vaccine. General study results and limits: Elevations in Spike-specific TCR breadth and depth followed administration of two AZD1222 doses. Spike regions recognized by vaccine-associated CD4 TCRs spanned the protein, led by 160-218 and 743-854. The number of AZD1222 recipients seropositive at baseline was only 5 to 7.

As for this clone: The antigen is unknown.

The CDR3 spans 17 residues. V lost 2 bases, J lost 0 bases, and 14 bases lay in between. CDR1 MRHNA and CDR2 SNTAGT come from the germline V gene. Sequencing used immunoSEQ multiplex PCR; TCRdb keeps in-frame clones, though not all of them. The sample has about 140,000 clones, approximately 93% seen once. The TCR sequence derives from an adult who had recovered from COVID-19. Here the sequenced sample was peripheral blood, taken after recovery from COVID-19. The chain joins TRBV6-4 to TRBJ1-3, with D possibly matching TRBD1 (6 bases). CDR3 DNA sequence: TGTGCCAGCAGTGACCAGGGGAAGAGGGCCTCTGGAAACACCATATATTTT. It codes for CASSDQGKRASGNTIYF.